This T cell receptor beta chain was recorded in a study of T cells in pancreatic ductal adenocarcinoma. Whole-study findings and limits: Tumor and blood clonality did not differ significantly, about 0.1 versus 0.07. Comparisons of tumor and blood clonality may show falsely lower tumor diversity.

Trimming stripped 2 bases from V and 6 bases from J, with 9 bases between. Germline V gene lookup returns CDR1 SGHTA and CDR2 FQGTGA. The CDR3 has 13 amino acids. The selected patients with pancreatic ductal adenocarcinoma had surgery but no neoadjuvant therapy. With regard to this clone: Its matching antigen is unknown. In the same sample, other DNA sequences code for this CDR3.

This table comes from immunoSEQ multiplex PCR, and its TCRdb copy is limited to in-frame clones, with some not included. Of roughly 100,000 clones in the sample, about 95% were seen once. The TCR originated in a human donor with pancreatic ductal adenocarcinoma. The sequenced material came from PBMCs. The chain is built from TRBV7-3 and TRBJ2-3; D may be TRBD2 (5 bases). The CDR3 DNA follows: TGTGCCAGCAGCTTACGAGGGTCCGATACGCAGTATTTT. Translated, it gives CASSLRGSDTQYF.